Listed below are T cell receptor beta chains from one sample, sequenced in a study of blood T cells in healthy people across ages. TCRdb redid the calling of the 5' RACE reads with MiXCR, one entry per CDR3 protein. This table has 1.4 million or so distinct CDR3 sequences, approximately 43% appearing once. Sequenced: blood. The receptors stem from a woman under 30 in good health. CDR3s include the opening cysteine and the closing phenylalanine or tryptophan. The D gene is left open where the match is weak. Clone sizes are given selectively: once, few, many, or a class where the clone is expanded.

j_call v_call d_call clone_size cdr3_aa cdr3_nt
TRBJ2-7 TRBV20-1 - - CSATSGVIYEQYF TGCAGTGCTACTTCAGGGGTGATCTACGAGCAGTACTTC
TRBJ2-5 TRBV29-1 TRBD1 - CSVGDRDYNEQYF TGCAGCGTTGGGGACAGGGATTACAATGAGCAGTACTTC
TRBJ2-5 TRBV7-2 TRBD1 few CASSSRQGTGMKETQYF TGTGCCAGCAGCTCCCGACAGGGGACGGGAATGAAAGAGACCCAGTACTTC
TRBJ2-1 TRBV20-1 - - CSARASRETYNGQFF TGCAGTGCTAGAGCATCGAGGGAGACGTACAATGGGCAGTTCTTC
TRBJ2-1 TRBV6-6 - once CASSYSMRNHEQFF TGTGCCAGCAGTTACTCGATGCGGAACCACGAGCAGTTCTTC
TRBJ1-2 TRBV30 - - CAWSVQSDYGYTF TGTGCCTGGAGTGTACAGTCTGACTATGGCTACACCTTC
TRBJ1-5 TRBV27 - - CASSPEVGEFQPQHF TGTGCCAGCAGTCCGGAGGTGGGGGAATTTCAGCCCCAGCATTTT
TRBJ1-2 TRBV27 - - CASKTGYYGYTF TGTGCCAGCAAAACAGGATACTATGGCTACACCTTC
TRBJ1-3 TRBV15 TRBD1 once CATSKAQGSGNTIYF TGTGCCACCAGCAAAGCACAGGGGTCAGGAAACACCATATATTTT
TRBJ1-2 TRBV30 - few CAWSLSGLSGYTF TGTGCCTGGAGTTTATCGGGGCTGAGCGGCTACACCTTC
TRBJ2-5 TRBV12-3/TRBV12-4 - few CASSPLGLASGETQYF TGTGCCAGCAGCCCATTAGGCCTAGCGAGTGGAGAGACCCAGTACTTC
TRBJ2-7 TRBV20-1 - - CSAHPGLVSYEQYF TGCAGTGCACATCCGGGACTCGTCTCCTACGAGCAGTACTTT
TRBJ1-2 TRBV5-1 - - CASRQGVFGYTF TGCGCCAGCAGACAGGGAGTTTTTGGCTACACCTTC
TRBJ2-3 TRBV7-2 - - CTSSSLGFISDTQYF TGTACCAGCAGCTCCCTTGGATTCATCTCAGATACGCAGTATTTT
TRBJ2-6 TRBV7-8 - - CASSLGYRGSGANVLTF TGTGCCAGCAGCTTGGGGTATCGAGGCTCTGGGGCCAACGTCCTGACTTTC
TRBJ1-4 TRBV6-2/TRBV6-3 - - CASSYDRPAKLFF TGTGCCAGCAGTTACGACAGACCGGCGAAACTGTTTTTT
TRBJ1-2 TRBV5-1 TRBD1 - CVSRGDRGSGGYTF TGCGTCAGCAGAGGGGACAGGGGATCGGGTGGCTACACCTTC
TRBJ1-5 TRBV28 - few CASRMRKYSGRYSNQPQHF TGTGCCAGCAGGATGAGGAAGTACAGTGGAAGGTATAGCAATCAGCCCCAGCATTTT
TRBJ2-5 TRBV5-1 TRBD1 - CASSTGGGETQYF TGCGCCAGCAGTACAGGGGGCGGCGAGACCCAGTACTTC
TRBJ1-2 TRBV12-3/TRBV12-4 - - CASSGFADGSYGYTF TGTGCCAGCAGTGGGTTCGCGGACGGCAGCTATGGCTACACCTTC
TRBJ2-7 TRBV7-2 - - CASSFGLSYNEQYF TGTGCCAGCAGCTTTGGACTCTCCTACAATGAGCAGTACTTC
TRBJ2-5 TRBV10-2 - few CASSESTTSLRGETQYF TGCGCCAGCAGTGAGTCCACTACTAGCCTGAGGGGAGAGACCCAGTACTTC
TRBJ2-7 TRBV20-1 TRBD1 - CSARVGQGLNEQYF TGCAGTGCTAGGGTGGGACAGGGGTTGAACGAGCAGTACTTC
TRBJ1-1 TRBV20-1 - - CSASLGEAFF TGCAGTGCTAGTCTGGGAGAAGCTTTCTTT